The 26 T cell receptor beta chains below all came from one sample that was sequenced in a study of cytomegalovirus exposure and HLA in healthy donors. The PCR made use of 60 Vbeta and 13 Jbeta primers. TCRdb keeps only in-frame clones here, not all; method: immunoSEQ multiplex PCR. The repertoire holds around 110,000 clones, about 79% seen once, with 3.5% to 5% in the top ten. Source material: PBMCs. The receptors were sampled from a man aged 25-40 years in good health and CMV-seropositive.

This sequence joins TRBV5-1 and TRBJ2-2; 7 bases are shared with TRBD2. Trimming took 0 bases from V and 1 from J; bases not matched to a gene: 6. This CDR3 has 17 residues. CDR1 SGHRS and CDR2 YFSETQ come from the germline V gene. The CDR3 sequence is CASSLVSGQMNTGELFF. The CDR3, as DNA: TGCGCCAGCAGCTTGGTTAGCGGGCAGATGAACACCGGGGAGCTGTTTTTT. The entire variable domain, with the rest obtained from reference TRBV5-1 and TRBJ2-2, is as follows: KAGVTQTPRYLIKTRGQQVTLSCSPISGHRSVSWYQQTPGQGLQFLFEYFSETQRNKGNFPGRFSGRQFSNSRSEMNVSTLELGDSALYLCASSLVSGQMNTGELFFGEGSRLTVL.

This chain connects TRBV6-5 to TRBJ1-2, with 8 bases fitting TRBD1. After removal of 0 bases from V and 5 bases from J, the junction contained 8 bases not matched to a gene. Germline V CDR1 and CDR2: MNHEY, SVGAGI. There are 16 residues in the CDR3. Here the CDR3 reads CASSYSRYGQGYGYTF. The CDR3 DNA is TGTGCCAGCAGTTACTCTCGATACGGACAGGGATATGGCTACACCTTC.

This chain links TRBV5-5 with TRBJ1-2; weak D call: TRBD1 (5 bases). The CDR3 consists of 14 residues. V lost 2 bases and J lost 7, with 15 bases in between. Germline CDR1 SGHKS, CDR2 YYEKEE (reference sequence). CDR3 residues: CASSFLLEGFGYTF. The CDR3 DNA reads as TGTGCCAGCAGCTTCCTCCTGGAGGGGTTTGGCTACACCTTC.

The chain has TRBV7-9 and TRBJ2-7; no clear D. V lost 1 base to trimming and J lost 0 bases, with 4 bases between them. Germline CDR1 SEHNR, CDR2 FQNEAQ (reference sequence). This CDR3 is 13 amino acids long. The CDR3 region has the DNA TGTGCCAGCAGCTTAGACTACTCCTACGAGCAGTACTTC. This codes for CASSLDYSYEQYF.

This clone was detected only a few times. The CDR3 nucleotides are TGTGCCAGCAGCTTGCTCGAAGCGGGAGTAAACTCCTACAATGAGCAGTTCTTC. Translation gives CASSLLEAGVNSYNEQFF. This chain joins TRBV28 and TRBJ2-1; 8 nucleotides match TRBD2. The germline V gene has CDR1 MDHEN and CDR2 SYDVKM. The CDR3 is 18 amino acids. V dropped 6 bases and J dropped 0; count of bases not matched to a gene: 13.

In its sample, this clone was seen a few times. V usage is TRBV7-2 and J usage is TRBJ2-7; 11 bases agree with TRBD2. The V and J ends lost 0 bases and 3 bases, in that order; junction bases with no gene match: 4. CDR1 is SGHTA, CDR2 FQGNSA, per germline. This CDR3 is built from 16 residues. The CDR3 DNA is TGTGCCAGCAGCTTAGCGGGGACTAGCGGAGGCTACGAGCAGTACTTC. Its translation: CASSLAGTSGGYEQYF. Using reference TRBV7-2 and TRBJ2-7 for the parts outside the CDR3, the full variable domain is GAGVSQSPSNKVTEKGKDVELRCDPISGHTALYWYRQSLGQGLEFLIYFQGNSAPDKSGLPSDRFSAERTGGSVSTLTIQRTQQEDSAVYLCASSLAGTSGGYEQYFGPGTRLTVT.

The genes are TRBV19 and TRBJ1-4, with a weak D call TRBD1 (5 bases). Germline assignment: CDR1 LNHDA and CDR2 SQIVND (reference sequence). This CDR3 is built from 14 residues. Between the trimmed V and J ends, which lost 5 bases and 1 base, there was a span of 8 bases. The CDR3: CASSPTETNEKLFF. CDR3 DNA sequence: TGTGCCAGTAGTCCGACAGAAACTAATGAAAAACTGTTTTTT. Together with reference TRBV19 and TRBJ1-4, the CDR3 gives the full variable domain: DGGITQSPKYLFRKEGQNVTLSCEQNLNHDAMYWYRQDPGQGLRLIYYSQIVNDFQKGDIAEGYSVSREKKESFPLTVTSAQKNPTAFYLCASSPTETNEKLFFGSGTQLSVL.

The chain has TRBV7-8 and TRBJ2-5; 9 bases align to TRBD2. TRBJ2-7 matches the DNA end more closely, so the J call is doubtful. CDR3 length: 15 amino acids. The germline CDR1 and CDR2 sequences are SGHVS and FQNEAQ. CDR3 sequence (DNA): TGTGCCAGCAGCTTAATGACTAGCGGCTCCTACGAGCAGTACTTC. Protein: CASSLMTSGSYEQYF.

CDR3 nucleotides: TGCGCCAGCAGCTGGGGGGACCGGTCAGGCACTGAAGCTTTCTTT. This codes for CASSWGDRSGTEAFF. The chain has TRBV5-1 and TRBJ1-1; tentative D call: TRBD1 (5 bases). From germline, CDR1 is SGHRS and CDR2 YFSETQ. Trimming removed 3 bases from V and 4 bases from J, with 16 bases in between. The CDR3 has 15 amino acids.

J is TRBJ2-2 and V is TRBV11-3; possible D gene TRBD1, 5 bases. Germline V gene sequence: CDR1 SGHNT, CDR2 YENEEA. The CDR3 is made up of 17 amino acids. The V end lost 2 bases, the J end lost 0 bases, and 13 bases lay between the germline ends. CDR3 amino acids: CASSLSGFTTNTGELFF. In DNA, the CDR3 is TGTGCCAGCAGCTTATCAGGGTTTACGACGAACACCGGGGAGCTGTTTTTT.

The chain has TRBV6-4 and TRBJ1-2; 7 bases agree with TRBD1. The CDR3 sequence is 16 residues long. Germline CDR1 and CDR2: MRHNA and SNTAGT. V shed 0 bases and J 4 bases; nucleotides not matched to a gene: 8. The CDR3 DNA follows: TGTGCCAGCAGTGACTCAGGGACAGTATTGAGCTATGGCTACACCTTC. Protein product: CASSDSGTVLSYGYTF.

J is TRBJ1-6 and V is TRBV27, with D uncertain. The CDR3 is 13 residues long. Germline CDR1 reads MNHEY; CDR2 reads SMNVEV (reference sequence). V dropped 6 bases and J dropped 6 bases, with 9 bases sitting between them. The CDR3 nucleotides are TGTGCCAGCAGGACTGGCCCTAATTCACCCCTCCACTTT. Protein product: CASRTGPNSPLHF.

This clone was seen repeatedly, ten times or more. This CDR3 reads CASSVLTESNSPLHF. Here the CDR3 DNA reads TGCGCCAGCAGCGTCTTAACAGAGAGTAATTCACCCCTCCACTTT. V and J are TRBV5-1 and TRBJ1-6; D call uncertain. Germline V gene sequence: CDR1 SGHRS, CDR2 YFSETQ. Trimming stripped 4 bases from V and 6 bases from J, with 14 bases between. This CDR3 region has 15 residues.

This clone turned up a few times. The V call is TRBV6-1, the J call TRBJ1-4; 7 nucleotides match TRBD1. This CDR3 is built from 16 residues. J gave up 7 bases and V 3 bases, and 11 bases lay outside the gene matches. Germline CDR1 is MNHNS and CDR2 is SASEGT. The CDR3 protein is CASSDYRQGRREKLFF. The CDR3 DNA sequence: TGTGCCAGCAGTGACTACCGACAGGGTAGGCGTGAAAAACTGTTTTTT.

The J gene is TRBJ2-1, the V gene TRBV27, with 7 bases aligning to TRBD1. The germline CDR1 and CDR2 sequences are MNHEY and SMNVEV (reference sequence). The CDR3 runs to 14 residues. Unmatched junction bases numbered 8, after V lost 6 bases and J lost 6 bases. DNA for the CDR3: TGTGCCAGCAGGACAGGGAAAGGGTTCAATGAGCAGTTCTTC. Encoded protein: CASRTGKGFNEQFF.

This clone was counted between two and nine times. The CDR3 nucleotides read TGCGCCAGCAGCTCAGAACCCGCTAGCGGGGAGCTGTTTTTT. Translating it yields CASSSEPASGELFF. The chain is built from TRBV5-1 and TRBJ2-2; no reliable D call. CDR1 SGHRS and CDR2 YFSETQ come from the germline V gene. The germline V and J ends were trimmed by 3 bases and 7 bases, with 13 bases remaining between them. The CDR3 has 14 amino acids. Full variable domain (outside the CDR3, taken from reference TRBV5-1 and TRBJ2-2): KAGVTQTPRYLIKTRGQQVTLSCSPISGHRSVSWYQQTPGQGLQFLFEYFSETQRNKGNFPGRFSGRQFSNSRSEMNVSTLELGDSALYLCASSSEPASGELFFGEGSRLTVL.

The V call is TRBV25-1, the J call TRBJ1-3, with 7 bases matching TRBD1. This CDR3 contains 14 residues. With V trimmed by 6 bases and J by 0 bases, 2 bases remained unmatched. The germline V gene has CDR1 MGHDK and CDR2 SYGVNS. The CDR3 protein is CASRDRSSGNTIYF. CDR3 nucleotide sequence: TGTGCCAGCAGGGACAGGAGCTCTGGAAACACCATATATTTT. The full variable domain, completed using reference TRBV25-1 and TRBJ1-3, is EADIYQTPRYLVIGTGKKITLECSQTMGHDKMYWYQQDPGMELHLIHYSYGVNSTEKGDLSSESTVSRIRTEHFPLTLESARPSHTSQYLCASRDRSSGNTIYFGEGSWLTVV.

The chain recombines TRBV4-3 with TRBJ1-1; D unresolved. The V end was cut by 2 bases, the J end by 0 bases, with 10 bases between. Germline-derived CDR1 and CDR2 are LGHNA and YSLEER. The CDR3 sequence is 15 residues long. The CDR3 nucleotides are TGCGCCAGCAGCCAATCGGAGTTTATGAACACTGAAGCTTTCTTT. This codes for CASSQSEFMNTEAFF.

As regards this clone: Compared with germline, one end of the junction differs, possibly owing to a read error. V gene TRBV2 combines with J gene TRBJ1-4; 8 bases map to TRBD1. This CDR3 spans 12 amino acids. Germline V gene sequence: CDR1 SNHLY, CDR2 FYNNEI. The CDR3 sequence is CASSYDGTGGSF. As DNA, the CDR3 is TGTGCCAGCAGTTATGACGGTACAGGGGGATCTTTT.

This clone was counted only a few times. The genes are TRBV29-1 and TRBJ2-7; the match to TRBD1 covers 9 bases. The V gene's germline CDR1 is SQVTM and CDR2 ANQGSEA. The CDR3 covers 14 residues. The junction had 10 bases not matched to a gene; V was cut back by 4 bases and J by 6 bases. CDR3 nucleotide sequence: TGCAGCGTTGGTCCACCCGGGACAGGGACCGAGCAGTACTTC. Amino acids: CSVGPPGTGTEQYF.

In its sample, this clone was seen a few times. The chain links TRBV4-3 to TRBJ2-6; perhaps TRBD2 as D (6 bases). From germline, CDR1 is LGHNA and CDR2 YSLEER. The CDR3 runs 16 residues. V lost 2 bases and J 4 bases, leaving 12 bases between the germline ends. Here the CDR3 DNA reads TGCGCCAGCAGCCAACAGGGACTGGGGGGGGCCAACGTCCTGACTTTC. Its translation: CASSQQGLGGANVLTF.

V usage is TRBV7-2 and J usage is TRBJ1-5, with D unresolved. The CDR3 has 14 amino acids. The V end was cut by 4 bases, the J end by 7 bases, with 14 bases between. Germline values: CDR1 SGHTA, CDR2 FQGNSA. The CDR3 sequence: CASSSGGPQQPQHF. The DNA for the CDR3 is TGTGCCAGCAGCTCGGGCGGGCCCCAGCAGCCCCAGCATTTT.

The chain combines TRBV6-5 with TRBJ1-6, with D possibly being TRBD1 (6 bases). CDR3 length equals 15 residues. V lost 0 bases and J 6 bases, leaving 9 bases between the germline ends. Germline assignment: CDR1 MNHEY and CDR2 SVGAGI. CDR3 sequence reads: CASSYSWTANSPLHF. The CDR3 bases are TGTGCCAGCAGTTACTCGTGGACAGCTAATTCACCCCTCCACTTT.

The V and J genes are TRBV4-2 and TRBJ2-3; 11 bases are a match to TRBD1. V was pared by 1 base and J by 4 bases, with 1 base of the junction left unmatched. CDR3 length: 15 amino acids. The V gene's germline CDR1 is LGHNA and CDR2 YNFKEQ. This CDR3 reads CASSQGTGGADTQYF. Written as DNA, the CDR3 is TGTGCCAGCAGCCAAGGGACAGGGGGCGCAGATACGCAGTATTTT.

Comments on this clone: One end of the junction fails to match germline, which may point to a read error. The chain combines TRBV7-9 with TRBJ1-2; the D gene is possibly TRBD1 (6 bases). This CDR3 is 14 amino acids long. Germline lookup yields CDR1 SEHNR and CDR2 FQNEAQ (reference sequence). The CDR3 here is CSSSLDQGPYGYTF. DNA for the CDR3: TGTTCCAGCAGCTTAGATCAGGGGCCCTATGGCTACACCTTC.

This chain connects TRBV6-5 to TRBJ1-2; the match to TRBD1 covers 12 bases. Germline lookup yields CDR1 MNHEY and CDR2 SVGAGI. V lost 5 bases to trimming and J lost 7 bases; unmatched junction nucleotides: 5. The CDR3 runs to 14 residues. The CDR3 loop reads CASSRDRGQGGYTF. The CDR3 DNA is TGTGCCAGCAGTCGGGACAGGGGGCAGGGTGGCTACACCTTC.